Listed below are T cell receptor beta chains from one sample, sequenced in a study of blood T cell repertoires in COVID-19. Generated by immunoSEQ multiplex PCR, the TCRdb table keeps only in-frame clones and is missing some. The profile covers 200,000 to 250,000 clones, with around three quarters appearing a single time and more than 7% taken by the ten largest. The sequenced material came from peripheral blood. The receptor set was obtained from a woman in her seventies with acute or convalescent COVID-19. The conserved cysteine and the conserved F or W are not part of the CDR3 here. The D gene is left open where the match is weak. The size field is filled for only some rows; it gives once, few, many or a size class.

clone size	V gene	J gene	D gene	CDR3 protein
-	TRBV25-1	TRBJ1-2	TRBD1	ASSVTGDYGYT
few	TRBV30	TRBJ1-2	TRBD1	AWSRQGYYGYT
-	TRBV7-8	TRBJ2-7	-	ASSQGQTQY
-	TRBV21-1	TRBJ1-1	-	ASSKSEGNLNTEAF
once	TRBV7-2	TRBJ2-5	TRBD2	ASSLIGGGARETQY
-	TRBV24-1	TRBJ2-2	-	ATSDLGIGYGELF
-	TRBV10-1	TRBJ2-4	TRBD2	ASSESAQRGQNIQY
once	TRBV4-2	TRBJ1-2	TRBD1	ASIKATGTGRTAGYT
-	TRBV5-4	TRBJ1-2	TRBD1	ASSSVGIQGNYGYT
-	TRBV4-1	TRBJ2-3	TRBD2	ASSRGSGGGFTDTQY
-	TRBV6-2/TRBV6-3	TRBJ1-5	-	ASSPGRPNQPQH
once	TRBV5-1	TRBJ2-2	TRBD2	ASSLSGGRNTGELF
-	TRBV2	TRBJ1-2	-	ASSESGGYT
-	TRBV5-8	TRBJ2-3	-	ASSFYRADTQY
-	TRBV1	TRBJ2-7	-	TSSQAGLRGQFYEQY
-	TRBV6-6	TRBJ2-7	-	ASSYRRSIPSTEQY
once	TRBV19	TRBJ1-4	-	ASSSLTGITEKLF
many	TRBV7-9	TRBJ1-2	-	ASSLGVAGTYGYT
-	TRBV10-2	TRBJ1-2	TRBD1	ASRRQGNDGYT
-	TRBV24-1	TRBJ2-7	-	ATSDSPSYEQY
few	TRBV2	TRBJ1-1	-	ASNRVMNTEAF
-	TRBV7-9	TRBJ2-5	-	ASSSMTRGETQY
once	TRBV7-2	TRBJ2-5	-	ASSLEWTQETQY
once	TRBV11-3	TRBJ2-3	-	ASSLRDREADTQY
-	TRBV7-8	TRBJ1-1	-	ASSLVAGEGNTEAF
-	TRBV2	TRBJ1-3	-	ASSEFPGESGNTIY
-	TRBV18	TRBJ1-2	-	ASSPPSRDTTGYT
-	TRBV25-1	TRBJ2-5	-	ASNPDSFQETQY
-	TRBV4-2	TRBJ2-3	TRBD2	ASSQASRTSGADTQY
once	TRBV12-3/TRBV12-4	TRBJ1-2	TRBD1	ASRAGTDYGYT
-	TRBV12-1	TRBJ2-5	-	ASSSLAFQETQY
-	TRBV19	TRBJ2-3	-	ASSIDRVDTQY